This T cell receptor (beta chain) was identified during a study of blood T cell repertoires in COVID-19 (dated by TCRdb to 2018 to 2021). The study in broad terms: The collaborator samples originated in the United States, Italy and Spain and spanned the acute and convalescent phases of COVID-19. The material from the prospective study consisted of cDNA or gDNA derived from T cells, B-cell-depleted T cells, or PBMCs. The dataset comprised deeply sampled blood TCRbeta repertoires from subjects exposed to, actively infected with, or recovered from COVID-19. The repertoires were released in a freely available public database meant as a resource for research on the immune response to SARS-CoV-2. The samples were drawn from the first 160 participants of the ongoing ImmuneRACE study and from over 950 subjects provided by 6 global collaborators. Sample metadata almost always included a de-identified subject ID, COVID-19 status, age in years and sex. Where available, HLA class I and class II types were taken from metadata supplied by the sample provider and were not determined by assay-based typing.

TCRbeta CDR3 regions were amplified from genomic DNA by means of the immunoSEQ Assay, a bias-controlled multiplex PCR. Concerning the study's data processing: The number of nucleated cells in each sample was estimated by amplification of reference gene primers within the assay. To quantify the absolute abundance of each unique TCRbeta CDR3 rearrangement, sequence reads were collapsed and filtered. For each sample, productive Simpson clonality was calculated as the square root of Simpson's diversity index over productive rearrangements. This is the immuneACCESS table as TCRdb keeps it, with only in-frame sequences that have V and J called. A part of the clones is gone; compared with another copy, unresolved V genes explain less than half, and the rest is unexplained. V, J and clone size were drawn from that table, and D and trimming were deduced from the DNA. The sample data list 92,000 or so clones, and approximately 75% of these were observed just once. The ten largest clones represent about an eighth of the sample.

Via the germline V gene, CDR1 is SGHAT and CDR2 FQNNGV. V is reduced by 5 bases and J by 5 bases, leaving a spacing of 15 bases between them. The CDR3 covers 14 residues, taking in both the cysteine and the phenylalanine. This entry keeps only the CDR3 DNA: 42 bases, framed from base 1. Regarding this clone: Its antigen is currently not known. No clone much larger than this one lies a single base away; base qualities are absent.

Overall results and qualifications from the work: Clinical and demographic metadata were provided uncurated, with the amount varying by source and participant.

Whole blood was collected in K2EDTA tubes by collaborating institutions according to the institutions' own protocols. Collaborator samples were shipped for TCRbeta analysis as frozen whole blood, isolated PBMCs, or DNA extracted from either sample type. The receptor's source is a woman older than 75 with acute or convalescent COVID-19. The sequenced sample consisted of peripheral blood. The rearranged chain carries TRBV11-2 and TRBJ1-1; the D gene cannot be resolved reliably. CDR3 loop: CASSTEPHRTEAFF. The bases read TGTGCCAGCAGCACCGAACCGCACCGGACTGAAGCTTTCTTT.